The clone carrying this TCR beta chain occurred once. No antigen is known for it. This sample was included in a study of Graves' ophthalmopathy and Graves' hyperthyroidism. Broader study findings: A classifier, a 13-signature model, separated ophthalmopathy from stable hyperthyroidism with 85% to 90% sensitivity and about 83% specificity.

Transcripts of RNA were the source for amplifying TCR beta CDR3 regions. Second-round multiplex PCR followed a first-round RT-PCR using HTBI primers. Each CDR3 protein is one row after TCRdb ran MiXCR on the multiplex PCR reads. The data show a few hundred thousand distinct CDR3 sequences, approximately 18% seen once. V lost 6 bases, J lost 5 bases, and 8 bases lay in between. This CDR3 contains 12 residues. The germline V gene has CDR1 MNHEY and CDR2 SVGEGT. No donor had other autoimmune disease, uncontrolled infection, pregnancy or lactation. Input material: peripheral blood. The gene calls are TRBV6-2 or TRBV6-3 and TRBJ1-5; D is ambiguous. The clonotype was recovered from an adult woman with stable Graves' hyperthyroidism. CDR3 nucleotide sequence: TGTGCCAGCAGAGAGGGAGATCAGCCCCAGCATTTT. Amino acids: CASREGDQPQHF.